The text below deals with one TCR gamma chain. The antigen is unknown. This specimen comes from a study of Vδ1+ human thymocytes. Sequences come from RNA converted to cDNA by reverse transcription. Pooled V-gene forward primers with one constant-region reverse primer generated the CDR3 amplicons by multiplex PCR. TCRdb reanalyzed the multiplex PCR reads using CATT. The sample has about 36,000 gamma-chain clones; 20% are singletons. The CDR3 runs to 12 residues. Germline CDR1 EGSNGY, CDR2 YDSYNSKV. With V trimmed by 2 bases and J by 6 bases, 4 bases remained unmatched. Whole-study findings and limits: Highly polyclonal TRG and TRD repertoires with Gaussian CDR3 length distributions appeared in thymus. Donors shared many TRG clonotypes but few TRD clonotypes. Despite high sort purity, around 19% of thymic T cell receptor delta sequences were Vdelta2.

This clonotype was sampled from a girl less than two years old who had congenital heart surgery. V is TRGV2 and J is TRGJ1 or TRGJ2. Sequences were obtained from Vdelta1+ gamma-delta thymocytes from the thymus. Described subset: FACS-sorted CD3+ TCRalphabeta- TCRVdelta1+ TCRVdelta2- thymocytes. CDR3 sequence: CATWDEFYKKLF. The CDR3 region has the DNA TGTGCCACCTGGGACGAATTTTATAAGAAACTCTTT.